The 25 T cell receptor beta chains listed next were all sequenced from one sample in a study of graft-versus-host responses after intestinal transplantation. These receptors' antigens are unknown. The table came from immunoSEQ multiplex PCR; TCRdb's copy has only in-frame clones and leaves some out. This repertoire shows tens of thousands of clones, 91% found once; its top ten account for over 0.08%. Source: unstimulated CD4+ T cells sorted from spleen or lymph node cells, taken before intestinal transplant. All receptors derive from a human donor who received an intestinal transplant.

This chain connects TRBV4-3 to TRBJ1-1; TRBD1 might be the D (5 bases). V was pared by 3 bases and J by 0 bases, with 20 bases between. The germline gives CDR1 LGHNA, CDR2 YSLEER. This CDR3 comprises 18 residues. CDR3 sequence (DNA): TGCGCCAGCAGCCAGATGGCGATGGGGGGGACTATGAACACTGAAGCTTTCTTT. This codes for CASSQMAMGGTMNTEAFF.

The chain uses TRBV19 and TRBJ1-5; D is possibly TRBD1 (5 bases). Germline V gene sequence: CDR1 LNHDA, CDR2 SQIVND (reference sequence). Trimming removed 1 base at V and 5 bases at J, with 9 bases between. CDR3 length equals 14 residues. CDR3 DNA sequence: TGTGCCAGTAGTATAGGGGGCCGGGATCAGCCCCAGCATTTT. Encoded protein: CASSIGGRDQPQHF.

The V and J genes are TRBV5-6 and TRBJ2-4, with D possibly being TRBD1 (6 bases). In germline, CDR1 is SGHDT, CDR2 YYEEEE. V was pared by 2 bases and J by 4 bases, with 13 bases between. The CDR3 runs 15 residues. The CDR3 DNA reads TGTGCCAGCAGCTTAGCTCCGGGACAAAAAAACATTCAGTACTTC. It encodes CASSLAPGQKNIQYF.

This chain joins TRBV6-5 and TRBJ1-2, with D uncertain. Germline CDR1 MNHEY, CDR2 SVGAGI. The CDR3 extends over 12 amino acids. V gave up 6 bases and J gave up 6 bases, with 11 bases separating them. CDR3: CASRGRANGYTF. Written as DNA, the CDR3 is TGTGCCAGCAGGGGGAGGGCAAATGGCTACACCTTC.

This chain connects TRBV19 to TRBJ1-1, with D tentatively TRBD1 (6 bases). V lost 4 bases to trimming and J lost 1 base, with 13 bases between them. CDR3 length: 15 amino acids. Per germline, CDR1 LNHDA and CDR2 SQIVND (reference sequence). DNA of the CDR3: TGTGCCAGTAGTAGCAGGGGCGTGGGGAACACTGAAGCTTTCTTT. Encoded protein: CASSSRGVGNTEAFF.

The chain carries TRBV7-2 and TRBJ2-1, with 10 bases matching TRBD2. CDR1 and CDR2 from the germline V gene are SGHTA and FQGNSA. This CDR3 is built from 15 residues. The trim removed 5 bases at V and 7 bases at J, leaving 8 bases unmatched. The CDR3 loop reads CASSKTSGGVNEQFF. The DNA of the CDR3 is TGTGCCAGCAGCAAGACCAGCGGGGGGGTTAATGAGCAGTTCTTC.

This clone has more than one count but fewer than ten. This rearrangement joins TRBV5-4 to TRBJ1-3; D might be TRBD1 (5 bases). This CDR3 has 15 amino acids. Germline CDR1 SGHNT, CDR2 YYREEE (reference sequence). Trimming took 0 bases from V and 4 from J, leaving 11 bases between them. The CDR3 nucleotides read TGTGCCAGCAGCTTGGACGTAGGGGTCGGAAACACCATATATTTT. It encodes CASSLDVGVGNTIYF. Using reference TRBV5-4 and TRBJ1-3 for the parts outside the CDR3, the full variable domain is ETGVTQSPTHLIKTRGQQVTLRCSSQSGHNTVSWYQQALGQGPQFIFQYYREEENGRGNFPPRFSGLQFPNYSSELNVNALELDDSALYLCASSLDVGVGNTIYFGEGSWLTVV.

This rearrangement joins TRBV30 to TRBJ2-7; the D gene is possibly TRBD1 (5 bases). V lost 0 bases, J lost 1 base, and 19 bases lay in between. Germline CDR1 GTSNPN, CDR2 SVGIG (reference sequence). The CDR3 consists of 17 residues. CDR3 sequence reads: CAWSVYKGAILSYEQYF. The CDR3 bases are TGTGCCTGGAGTGTGTATAAAGGGGCGATCTTATCCTACGAGCAGTACTTC. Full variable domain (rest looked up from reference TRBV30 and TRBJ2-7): SQTIHQWPATLVQPVGSPLSLECTVEGTSNPNLYWYRQAAGRGLQLLFYSVGIGQISSEVPQNLSASRPQDRQFILSSKKLLLSDSGFYLCAWSVYKGAILSYEQYFGPGTRLTVT.

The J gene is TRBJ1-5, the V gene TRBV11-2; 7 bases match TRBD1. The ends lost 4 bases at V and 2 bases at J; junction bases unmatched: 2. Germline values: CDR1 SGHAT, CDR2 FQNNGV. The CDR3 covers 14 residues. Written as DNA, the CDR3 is TGTGCCAGCAGCTCAGGACAGGGCAATCAGCCCCAGCATTTT. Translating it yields CASSSGQGNQPQHF.

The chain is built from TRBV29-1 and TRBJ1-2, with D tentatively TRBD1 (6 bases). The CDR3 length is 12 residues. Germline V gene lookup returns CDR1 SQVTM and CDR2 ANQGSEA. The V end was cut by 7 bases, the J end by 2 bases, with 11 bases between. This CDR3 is CSARDTNYGYTF. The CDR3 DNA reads TGCAGCGCCAGGGACACCAACTATGGCTACACCTTC.

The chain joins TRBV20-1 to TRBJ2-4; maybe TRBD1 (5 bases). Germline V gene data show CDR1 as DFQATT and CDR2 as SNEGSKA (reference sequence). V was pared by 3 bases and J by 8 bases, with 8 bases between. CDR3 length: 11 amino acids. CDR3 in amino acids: CSARDTDIQYF. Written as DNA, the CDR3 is TGCAGTGCTAGGGACACGGACATTCAGTACTTC.

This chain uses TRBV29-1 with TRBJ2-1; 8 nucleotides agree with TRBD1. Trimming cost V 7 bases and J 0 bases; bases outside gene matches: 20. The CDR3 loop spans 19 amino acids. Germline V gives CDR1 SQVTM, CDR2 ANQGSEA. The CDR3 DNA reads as TGCAGCGGGGAAAGGCAGCGCCTGGGACAGGCAAGCTCCTACAATGAGCAGTTCTTC. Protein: CSGERQRLGQASSYNEQFF.

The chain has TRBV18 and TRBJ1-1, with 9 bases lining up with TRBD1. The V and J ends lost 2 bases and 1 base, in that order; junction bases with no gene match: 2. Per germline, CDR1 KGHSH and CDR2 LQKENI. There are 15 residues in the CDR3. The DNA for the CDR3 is TGTGCCAGCTCACCAGGACAGGGGACGAACACTGAAGCTTTCTTT. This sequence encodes CASSPGQGTNTEAFF.

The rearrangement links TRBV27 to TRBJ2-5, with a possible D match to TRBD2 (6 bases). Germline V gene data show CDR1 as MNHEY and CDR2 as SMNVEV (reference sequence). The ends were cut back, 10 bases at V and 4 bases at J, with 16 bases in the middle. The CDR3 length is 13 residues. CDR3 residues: CATARVGGETQYF. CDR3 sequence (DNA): TGTGCCACCGCGCGGGTGGGAGGAGAGACCCAGTACTTC.

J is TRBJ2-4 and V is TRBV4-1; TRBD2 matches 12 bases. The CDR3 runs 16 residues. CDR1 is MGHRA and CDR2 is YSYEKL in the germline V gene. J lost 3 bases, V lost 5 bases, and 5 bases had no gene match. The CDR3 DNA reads TGCGCCAGCAGCTCCCGACTAGCGGGGGTCAAAAACATTCAGTACTTC. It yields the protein CASSSRLAGVKNIQYF.

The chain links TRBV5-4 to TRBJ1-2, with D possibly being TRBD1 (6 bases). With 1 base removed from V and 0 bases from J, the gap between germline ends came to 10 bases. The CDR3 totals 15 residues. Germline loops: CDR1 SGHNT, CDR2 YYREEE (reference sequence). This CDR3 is CASSLLQGTNYGYTF. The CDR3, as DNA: TGTGCCAGCAGCTTGCTGCAGGGGACTAACTATGGCTACACCTTC.

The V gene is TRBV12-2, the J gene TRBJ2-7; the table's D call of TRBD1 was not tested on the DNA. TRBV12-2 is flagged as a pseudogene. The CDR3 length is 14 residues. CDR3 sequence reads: CASRPGQGAGEQYF. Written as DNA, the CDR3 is TGTGCAAGTCGCCCGGGACAGGGGGCGGGGGAGCAGTACTTC.

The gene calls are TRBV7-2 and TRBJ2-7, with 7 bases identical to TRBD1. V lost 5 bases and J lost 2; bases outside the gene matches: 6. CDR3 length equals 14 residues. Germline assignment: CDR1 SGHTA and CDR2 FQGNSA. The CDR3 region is CASSLRQGAYEQYF. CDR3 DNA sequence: TGTGCCAGCAGCCTTCGACAGGGCGCCTACGAGCAGTACTTC.

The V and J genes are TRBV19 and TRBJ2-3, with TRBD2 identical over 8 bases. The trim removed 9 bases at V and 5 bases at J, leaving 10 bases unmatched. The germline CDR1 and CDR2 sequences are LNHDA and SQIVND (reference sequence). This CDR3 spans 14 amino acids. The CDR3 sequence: CASRPRGDRDTQYF. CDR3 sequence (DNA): TGTGCCAGCAGGCCGCGGGGGGATCGAGATACGCAGTATTTT.

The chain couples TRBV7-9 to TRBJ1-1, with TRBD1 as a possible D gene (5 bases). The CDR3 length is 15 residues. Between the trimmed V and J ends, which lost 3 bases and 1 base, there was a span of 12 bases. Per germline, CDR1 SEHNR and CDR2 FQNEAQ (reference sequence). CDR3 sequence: CASSFWEQENTEAFF. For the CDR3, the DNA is TGTGCCAGCAGCTTTTGGGAACAGGAGAACACTGAAGCTTTCTTT.

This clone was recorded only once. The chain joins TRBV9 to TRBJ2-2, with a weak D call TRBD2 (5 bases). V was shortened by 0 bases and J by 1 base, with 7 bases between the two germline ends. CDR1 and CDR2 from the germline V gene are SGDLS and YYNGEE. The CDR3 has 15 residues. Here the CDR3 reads CASSVGTRNTGELFF. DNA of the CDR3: TGTGCCAGCAGCGTAGGGACTCGGAACACCGGGGAGCTGTTTTTT.

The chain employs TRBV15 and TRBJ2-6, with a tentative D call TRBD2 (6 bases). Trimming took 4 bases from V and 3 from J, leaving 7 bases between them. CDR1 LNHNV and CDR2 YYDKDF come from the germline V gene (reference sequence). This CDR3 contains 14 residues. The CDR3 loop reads CATSKGGGANVLTF. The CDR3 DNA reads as TGTGCCACCAGCAAGGGAGGTGGGGCCAACGTCCTGACTTTC.

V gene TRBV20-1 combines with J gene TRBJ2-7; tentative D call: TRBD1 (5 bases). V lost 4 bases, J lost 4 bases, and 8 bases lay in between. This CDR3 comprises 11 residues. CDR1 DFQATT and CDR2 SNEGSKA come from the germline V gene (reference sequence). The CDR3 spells CSAKQAYEQYF. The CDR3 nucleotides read TGCAGTGCTAAACAGGCGTACGAGCAGTACTTC.

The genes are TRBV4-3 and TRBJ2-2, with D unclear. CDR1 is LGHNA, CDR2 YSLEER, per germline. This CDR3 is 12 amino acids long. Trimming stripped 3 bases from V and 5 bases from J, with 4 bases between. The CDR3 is CASSHRTGELFF. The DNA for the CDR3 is TGCGCCAGCAGCCATCGGACCGGGGAGCTGTTTTTT.

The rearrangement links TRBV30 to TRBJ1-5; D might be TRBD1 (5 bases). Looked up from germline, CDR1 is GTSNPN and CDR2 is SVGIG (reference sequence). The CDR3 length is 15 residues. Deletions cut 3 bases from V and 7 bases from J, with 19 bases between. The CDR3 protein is CAWSTIGGFGQPQHF. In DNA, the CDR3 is TGTGCCTGGAGCACCATCGGGGGGTTCGGCCAGCCCCAGCATTTT.